This entry features one TCR beta chain sequence. What it recognizes is unknown. The data are from a study of cytomegalovirus exposure and HLA in healthy donors. Study-level findings and limits: Associated with HLA alleles at 0.05 false discovery rate in a later analysis were about 17,000 TCR beta sequences. Some segments of the V type, notably TRBV6-2 and TRBV6-3, were excluded as indistinguishable. Analysis performed later showed TCR beta chains linked to HLA being more clonally expanded than equally common others. Later analysis showed most CMV-associated TCR beta chains appearing HLA-restricted.

With 60 Vbeta and 13 Jbeta primers, the PCR was carried out. TCRdb's table, derived via immunoSEQ multiplex PCR, lists solely in-frame clones and lacks some. The sample contains 150,000 or so clones, roughly 74% of which appear only once. The CDR3 consists of 15 residues. Trimming at V came to 4 bases and at J to 12 bases, leaving 13 bases not matched to a gene. Germline CDR1 reads SGDLS; CDR2 reads YYNGEE. The V call is TRBV9, the J call TRBJ1-6; TRBD1 matches 7 bases. The sample consisted of PBMCs. The clonotype originates from a man between 35 and 55 years old in good health and CMV-seronegative. DNA of the CDR3: TGTGCCAGCAGCCTAAGGGGGCAGGGAACCCGACCCCTCCACTTT. Protein: CASSLRGQGTRPLHF.